This TCR beta chain derives from a study of T cell responses to AZD1222 COVID-19 vaccine. Study conclusions and caveats: There were repertoire samples only from the period after the peak T cell response. Reports indicate that nearly half of spike-specific TCRs are directed at unmutated variant regions. At study baseline, merely a handful of AZD1222 recipients were seropositive.

Assay: immunoSEQ multiplex PCR; the TCRdb copy retains only in-frame clones and omits some. Of over 150,000 clones in the sample, about 91% were seen once. This clone was detected only a few times. Its antigen is not known. The CDR3 is 15 residues long. The junction had 8 bases not matched to a gene; V was cut back by 5 bases and J by 3 bases. Germline V lookup: CDR1 SGHAT, CDR2 FQNNGV. The TCR comes from an adult in good health. The specimen comprised peripheral blood, sampled on day 0 of MenACWY control vaccination. The rearrangement joins TRBV11-2 to TRBJ2-3; 7 bases are a match to TRBD2. CDR3 DNA sequence: TGTGCCAGCAGCCCGAGAGCGGGGAGGACAGATACGCAGTATTTT. This sequence encodes CASSPRAGRTDTQYF.